This T cell receptor beta chain was retrieved from a study of CD8+CD57+ T cells in acquired aplastic anemia. TCR beta VDJ and CDR3 were profiled, and genomic DNA was the template. Using its own MiXCR run on the reads, TCRdb lists one record per CDR3 protein. The sample lists under 200,000 distinct CDR3 sequences; roughly 48% were seen once. This clonotype showed up many times. Germline lookup yields CDR1 SGHTA and CDR2 FQGNSA. V was trimmed by 3 bases and J by 0 bases, leaving 9 bases between them. The CDR3 has 16 residues. The sequenced patients had an expansion of CD8+CD57+ cells seen by flow cytometry. Blood was sampled before the patients had received any therapy.

V usage is TRBV7-2 and J usage is TRBJ2-6; unclear D gene. The TCR comes from a human donor with aplastic anemia. Sequencing was carried out using sorted CD4+, CD8+, or CD8+CD57+ T cells (not recorded which) from PBMCs. The CDR3, as DNA: TGTGCCAGCAGCTTTGTAAGATTCTCTGGGGCCAACGTCCTGACTTTC. Protein sequence: CASSFVRFSGANVLTF.